This entry lists 19 T cell receptor beta chains sequenced from one sample in a study of Graves' ophthalmopathy and Graves' hyperthyroidism. Amplification targeted the TCR beta CDR3 regions, with RNA transcripts as the source material. Investigators did first-round RT-PCR with HTBI primers, then second-round multiplex PCR. TCRdb processed the multiplex PCR reads anew with MiXCR; each CDR3 protein has one entry. The sample yields over a million distinct CDR3 sequences, around a third seen once. The specimen was peripheral blood or thyroid tissue (not recorded which). These receptor sequences come from an adult man with Graves' hyperthyroidism.

This clonotype was seen only a few times. In nucleotides, the CDR3 is TGCAGTGCTAGGGACAGGGATCTTATCGGGGAGCTGTTTTTT. Translating gives CSARDRDLIGELFF. The J gene is TRBJ2-2, the V gene TRBV20-1; 8 nucleotides align to TRBD1. The CDR3 runs to 14 residues. CDR1 DFQATT and CDR2 SNEGSKA come from the germline V gene (reference sequence). After removal of 3 bases from V and 7 bases from J, the junction contained 7 bases not matched to a gene.

This clonotype was observed many times. The rearrangement joins TRBV2 to TRBJ2-7, with a possible D match to TRBD2 (6 bases). The CDR3 spans 13 residues. Germline CDR1 SNHLY, CDR2 FYNNEI. V lost 5 bases and J 9 bases, leaving 17 bases between the germline ends. Written as DNA, the CDR3 is TGTGCCAGCAGTATGGGGTCGGGGAGGAGGCAGTACTTC. Translation gives CASSMGSGRRQYF.

V is TRBV7-9 and J is TRBJ1-6, with no clear D. CDR1 is SEHNR and CDR2 is FQNEAQ in the germline V gene (reference sequence). CDR3 length: 15 residues. Trimming left V 5 bases short and J 8 bases short, with 16 bases between. The CDR3 coding sequence is TGTGCCAGCAGCGCCGGCAGTACTCGATATTCACCCCTCCACTTT. Translating it yields CASSAGSTRYSPLHF.

The gene calls are TRBV19 and TRBJ1-1; TRBD1 might be the D (5 bases). Trimming removed 2 bases from V and 4 bases from J, with 14 bases in between. The length of the CDR3 is 15 residues. The V gene's germline CDR1 is LNHDA and CDR2 SQIVND (reference sequence). CDR3 region: CASSIPGRLGTEAFF. The CDR3 bases are TGTGCCAGTAGTATACCGGGGCGTTTGGGCACTGAAGCTTTCTTT.

This clonotype was counted once. In DNA form, the CDR3 reads TGCAGTGCTAGAGTCCGGGACAGGGGGCGGGGGATGGACTACGAGCAGTACTTC. Amino acid sequence: CSARVRDRGRGMDYEQYF. V usage is TRBV20-1 and J usage is TRBJ2-7; 12 bases match TRBD1. The V gene's germline CDR1 is DFQATT and CDR2 SNEGSKA (reference sequence). The CDR3 spans 18 residues. Trimming at V came to 1 base and at J to 3 bases, leaving 13 bases not matched to a gene.

This clonotype was counted ten times or more. The rearrangement uses TRBV7-9 and TRBJ1-1; D is unclear. The V and J ends lost 6 bases and 0 bases respectively, with 11 bases between them. The germline V gene has CDR1 SEHNR and CDR2 FQNEAQ (reference sequence). This CDR3 region has 14 residues. CDR3 sequence reads: CASRLGQMNTEAFF. DNA for the CDR3: TGTGCCAGCAGGCTTGGGCAGATGAACACTGAAGCTTTCTTT.

This clonotype showed up many times. The gene calls are TRBV20-1 and TRBJ2-5; weak D call: TRBD1 (6 bases). Trimming took 6 bases from V and 4 from J, leaving 6 bases between them. CDR1 DFQATT and CDR2 SNEGSKA come from the germline V gene (reference sequence). The CDR3 sequence is 10 residues long. CDR3 loop: CSARGETQYF. The CDR3 region has the DNA TGCAGTGCCAGGGGAGAGACCCAGTACTTC.

This clonotype was seen a handful of times. This chain uses TRBV2 with TRBJ2-7; 10 bases align to TRBD2. J was trimmed by 5 bases and V by 6 bases; bases with no gene match: 10. Germline CDR1 and CDR2: SNHLY and FYNNEI. This CDR3 comprises 15 residues. CDR3 in amino acids: CASRGRLAGADEQYF. In DNA form, the CDR3 reads TGTGCCAGCAGGGGAAGGCTAGCGGGGGCCGACGAGCAGTACTTC.

A word on this clonotype: At one end, the junction sequence differs from germline, possibly due to a read error. V usage is TRBV6-6 and J usage is TRBJ1-5; D is perhaps TRBD1 (5 bases). The V gene's germline CDR1 is MNHNY and CDR2 SVGAGI (reference sequence). CDR3 size: 16 residues. The CDR3, as DNA: TGTGCCATCAGTGCACCGGGACTACCCTCGGGGGAGACCCAGCATTTT. It yields the protein CAISAPGLPSGETQHF.

The sample holds many counts of this clonotype. The chain carries TRBV29-1 and TRBJ2-5, with 8 bases aligning to TRBD2. CDR1 and CDR2 from the germline V gene are SQVTM and ANQGSEA. CDR3 size: 15 residues. V shed 4 bases and J 1 base; nucleotides not matched to a gene: 8. As DNA, the CDR3 is TGCAGCGTTGCCTTGACGGGGGGGTTCCAAGAGACCCAGTACTTC. Protein sequence: CSVALTGGFQETQYF.

The genes are TRBV7-9 and TRBJ2-5; D uncertain. The CDR3 runs 17 residues. Trimming removed 5 bases at V and 0 bases at J, with 19 bases between. CDR1 is SEHNR and CDR2 is FQNEAQ in the germline V gene (reference sequence). This CDR3 reads CASSQGPPGKYQETQYF. The CDR3 DNA is TGTGCCAGCAGCCAAGGCCCTCCAGGAAAGTACCAAGAGACCCAGTACTTC.

The rearrangement links TRBV29-1 to TRBJ1-1, with D perhaps TRBD1 (5 bases). Germline CDR1 reads SQVTM; CDR2 reads ANQGSEA. The V and J ends lost 4 bases and 1 base respectively, with 10 bases between them. The CDR3 contains 13 residues. Here the CDR3 reads CSVVVQANTEAFF. CDR3 DNA: TGCAGCGTTGTCGTACAGGCGAACACTGAAGCTTTCTTT. Full variable domain (remainder filled in from reference TRBV29-1 and TRBJ1-1): SAVISQKPSRDICQRGTSLTIQCQVDSQVTMMFWYRQQPGQSLTLIATANQGSEATYESGFVIDKFPISRPNLTFSTLTVSNMSPEDSSIYLCSVVVQANTEAFFGQGTRLTVV.

The chain is built from TRBV29-1 and TRBJ1-4; a weak D match, TRBD1 (5 bases). Per the germline V gene, CDR1 is SQVTM and CDR2 is ANQGSEA. Trimming pared 6 bases from V and 8 bases from J, leaving 19 bases between. This CDR3 spans 14 amino acids. The CDR3 nucleotides are TGCAGCGTCGGCCGGGACCCGGGAAGGGAAAAACTGTTTTTT. It encodes CSVGRDPGREKLFF. Together with reference TRBV29-1 and TRBJ1-4, the CDR3 gives the full variable domain: SAVISQKPSRDICQRGTSLTIQCQVDSQVTMMFWYRQQPGQSLTLIATANQGSEATYESGFVIDKFPISRPNLTFSTLTVSNMSPEDSSIYLCSVGRDPGREKLFFGSGTQLSVL.

This chain connects TRBV7-6 to TRBJ2-5, with D hard to call. V lost 4 bases to trimming and J lost 1 base, with 10 bases between them. Germline loops: CDR1 SGHVS, CDR2 FNYEAQ. CDR3 length equals 14 residues. The CDR3 sequence is CASSYVGGQETQYF. Written as DNA, the CDR3 is TGTGCCAGCAGCTACGTTGGCGGCCAAGAGACCCAGTACTTC.

The chain uses TRBV7-9 and TRBJ1-5; D possibly corresponds to TRBD1 (6 bases). The CDR3 runs 16 residues. Germline CDR1 and CDR2: SEHNR and FQNEAQ (reference sequence). V lost 5 bases and J lost 9, with 23 bases in between. DNA for the CDR3: TGTGCCAGCAGCCAAGCACCCTCGGGGGGCGTCGCGCCCCAGCATTTT. Its translation is CASSQAPSGGVAPQHF.

This clonotype appeared a few times. This rearrangement joins TRBV9 to TRBJ2-2; TRBD2 matches at 9 bases. Germline CDR1 reads SGDLS; CDR2 reads YYNGEE. The CDR3 is 15 residues long. V lost 2 bases and J lost 4; bases outside the gene matches: 3. CDR3 bases: TGTGCCAGCAGCGTTAGCGGGGGCCTCACCGGGGAGCTGTTTTTT. Residues: CASSVSGGLTGELFF.

This chain joins TRBV5-4 and TRBJ2-7, with 7 bases lining up with TRBD2. Unmatched junction bases numbered 10, after V lost 3 bases and J lost 1 base. The CDR3 extends over 16 amino acids. Germline V gene sequence: CDR1 SGHNT, CDR2 YYREEE (reference sequence). CDR3 nucleotide sequence: TGTGCCAGCAGCTCGGGGAGGGCTAGCGAGTCCTACGAGCAGTACTTC. Its translation: CASSSGRASESYEQYF.

This chain connects TRBV10-3 to TRBJ1-1; D not certain. Germline V lookup: CDR1 ENHRY, CDR2 SYGVKD. Trimming removed 6 bases from V and 1 base from J, with 6 bases in between. The CDR3 runs 12 residues. The CDR3 bases are TGTGCCATCAGGTCCGGGAACACTGAAGCTTTCTTT. This sequence encodes CAIRSGNTEAFF.

This clonotype was seen only once. This sequence may be a read error, since a much larger clone differs from it by one base. The V gene is TRBV7-9, the J gene TRBJ2-5; TRBD1 aligns across 10 bases. The CDR3 loop spans 18 amino acids. Germline V gene sequence: CDR1 SEHNR, CDR2 FQNEAQ (reference sequence). J lost 2 bases, V lost 5 bases, and 14 bases had no gene match. The CDR3 here is CASSPRPKGDRGQETQYF. The CDR3 bases are TGTGCCAGCAGCCCCAGGCCAAAGGGGGACAGGGGTCAAGAGACCCAGTACTTC.